This T cell receptor (beta chain) comes out of a study of blood T cells in healthy people across ages. Study outcomes and limitations: Roughly linearly, TCR beta diversity per million T cells fell as age increased.

Every donor gave roughly 9.2 milliliters of peripheral blood. The CDR3 totals 12 residues. CDR1 and CDR2 from the germline V gene are SQVTM and ANQGSEA. V lost 6 bases, J lost 4 bases, and 12 bases lay in between. Notes on this clonotype: Its antigen is currently unknown.

Alongside a J-beta primer mix, a sample-barcoded 5' primer served in a second PCR lasting about 6 to 11 cycles. Unique molecular identifiers of 12 random nucleotides labeled each cDNA. Every sample returned 2.5 million or more CDR3-containing paired-end reads. TCRdb recomputed calls from the 5' RACE reads with MiXCR, one row per CDR3 protein. The sample lists more than 700,000 distinct CDR3 sequences, about 53% occurring once. The sample was blood. The sequence was collected from an elderly man in good health. This chain links TRBV29-1 with TRBJ2-5; D gene unclear. The CDR3 here is CSVRKGAETQYF. DNA for the CDR3: TGCAGCGTCCGGAAGGGTGCAGAGACCCAGTACTTC.